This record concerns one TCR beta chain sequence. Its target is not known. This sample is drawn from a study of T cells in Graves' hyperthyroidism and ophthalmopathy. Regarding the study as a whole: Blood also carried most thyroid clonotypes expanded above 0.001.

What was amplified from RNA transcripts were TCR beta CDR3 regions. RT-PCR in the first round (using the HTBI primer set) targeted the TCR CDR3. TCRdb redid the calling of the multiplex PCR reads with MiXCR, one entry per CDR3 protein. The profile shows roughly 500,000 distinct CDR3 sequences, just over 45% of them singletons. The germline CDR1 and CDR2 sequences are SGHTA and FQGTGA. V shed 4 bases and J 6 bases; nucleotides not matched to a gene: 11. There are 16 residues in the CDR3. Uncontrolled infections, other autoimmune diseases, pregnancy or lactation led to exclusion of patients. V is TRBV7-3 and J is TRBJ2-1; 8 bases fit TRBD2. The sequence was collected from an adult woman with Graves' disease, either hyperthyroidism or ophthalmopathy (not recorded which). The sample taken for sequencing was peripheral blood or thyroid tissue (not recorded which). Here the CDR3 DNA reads TGTGCCAGCAGCTCCCGGGGGACTAGTCTCAGCAATGAGCAGTTCTTC. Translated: CASSSRGTSLSNEQFF.